What follows are 19 T cell receptor beta chains derived from one specimen sequenced in a study of blood T cell repertoires in COVID-19. Clones were sequenced by immunoSEQ multiplex PCR, and TCRdb holds only the in-frame ones, with some missing. The sample holds roughly 100,000 clones, about 78% seen once. Sequencing was done on a sample of peripheral blood. These receptors were taken from a man aged 55-75 years with active or convalescent COVID-19.

The V call is TRBV4-1, the J call TRBJ2-7; the D gene is possibly TRBD2 (6 bases). The V end was cut by 1 base, the J end by 3 bases, with 10 bases between. The CDR3 spans 14 residues. Per the germline V gene, CDR1 is MGHRA and CDR2 is YSYEKL. The CDR3 nucleotides read TGCGCCAGCAGCCAAGTAAAGGGAGGCTACGAGCAGTACTTC. Encoded protein: CASSQVKGGYEQYF.

CDR3 sequence: CASSLGTAEAFF. The CDR3 DNA reads as TGTGCCAGCAGCTTGGGGACAGCTGAAGCTTTCTTT. The gene calls are TRBV7-9 and TRBJ1-1; 7 nucleotides line up with TRBD1. CDR1 SEHNR and CDR2 FQNEAQ come from the germline V gene (reference sequence). The V and J ends lost 3 bases and 6 bases, in that order; junction bases with no gene match: 1. CDR3 size: 12 residues.

Concerning this clone itself: A junction end diverges from the germline sequence, so it may reflect a read error. The chain uses TRBV27 and TRBJ2-3; tentative D call: TRBD2 (5 bases). There are 12 residues in the CDR3. Per the germline V gene, CDR1 is MNHEY and CDR2 is SMNVEV (reference sequence). The CDR3 region is CASSPSKDTQYF. For the CDR3, the DNA is TGTGCCAGCAGCCCTAGCAAAGATACGCAGTATTTT.

The chain is built from TRBV5-4 and TRBJ2-1; perhaps TRBD2 as D (5 bases). V was trimmed by 9 bases and J by 6 bases, leaving 16 bases between them. The CDR3 runs to 13 residues. Per germline, CDR1 SGHNT and CDR2 YYREEE (reference sequence). The DNA of the CDR3 is TGTGCCATTTCGGACTGGCGCCGCAATGAGCAGTTCTTC. Its protein is CAISDWRRNEQFF.

The rearrangement joins TRBV7-3 to TRBJ2-7; D may be TRBD1 (6 bases). This CDR3 is 14 amino acids long. Germline CDR1 reads SGHTA; CDR2 reads FQGTGA. V lost 1 base to trimming and J lost 6 bases, with 13 bases between them. The CDR3 nucleotides are TGTGCCAGCAGCTTAAAGCAGGGGATGGGCGAGCAGTACTTC. Protein sequence: CASSLKQGMGEQYF.

Only one count was recorded for this clone. V gene TRBV7-6 combines with J gene TRBJ2-1; 10 nucleotides match TRBD2. V was clipped by 5 bases and J by 7 bases; unmatched bases: 8. CDR1 SGHVS and CDR2 FNYEAQ come from the germline V gene. There are 15 residues in the CDR3. CDR3 amino acids: CASSPGLASGNEQFF. DNA for the CDR3: TGTGCCAGCAGCCCGGGACTAGCGAGTGGGAATGAGCAGTTCTTC.

The chain uses TRBV2 and TRBJ1-1; possible D gene TRBD1, 5 bases. V lost 8 bases, J lost 5 bases, and 24 bases lay in between. Germline CDR1 SNHLY, CDR2 FYNNEI. CDR3 length: 16 amino acids. The CDR3 is CASGALTQGGRTEAFF. The CDR3 nucleotides read TGTGCCAGCGGGGCTTTGACGCAGGGTGGACGAACTGAAGCTTTCTTT.

This chain connects TRBV24-1 to TRBJ2-1, with D unclear. The V end was cut by 3 bases, the J end by 8 bases, with 13 bases between. Germline assignment: CDR1 KGHDR and CDR2 SFDVKD. CDR3 length: 14 residues. The CDR3 region has the DNA TGTGCCACCAGTGATCCTACACCGGGTCATGAGCAGTTCTTC. It translates to CATSDPTPGHEQFF.

The chain recombines TRBV5-1 with TRBJ1-2; D is perhaps TRBD1 (5 bases). In germline, CDR1 is SGHRS, CDR2 YFSETQ. The V end was cut by 1 base, the J end by 8 bases, with 12 bases between. This CDR3 comprises 13 residues. This chain's CDR3 is CASSLSGTMGYTF. The CDR3 DNA reads TGCGCCAGCAGCTTGAGTGGGACTATGGGCTACACCTTC.

The chain is built from TRBV6-5 and TRBJ2-1, with a weak D call TRBD2 (6 bases). Per the germline V gene, CDR1 is MNHEY and CDR2 is SVGAGI. V was cut by 5 bases and J by 2 bases, with 10 bases left in between. This CDR3 has 14 residues. The CDR3 coding sequence is TGTGCCAGCAGTCCGACTAGGACCTACAATGAGCAGTTCTTC. Translated, it gives CASSPTRTYNEQFF.

This clone has only one observation. CDR3 nucleotide sequence: TGTGCCAGTAGTTTTGGAGGAAAACTGTTTTTT. This gives the protein CASSFGGKLFF. The gene calls are TRBV19 and TRBJ1-4; no clear D. This CDR3 spans 11 amino acids. The germline V and J ends were trimmed by 5 bases and 10 bases, with 8 bases remaining between them. Germline values: CDR1 LNHDA, CDR2 SQIVND (reference sequence).

CDR3 protein: CAWGTTGANVLTF. The CDR3 DNA reads TGTGCCTGGGGGACAACGGGGGCCAACGTCCTGACTTTC. This chain uses TRBV30 with TRBJ2-6; a possible D gene is TRBD1 (6 bases). The CDR3 consists of 13 residues. CDR1 GTSNPN and CDR2 SVGIG come from the germline V gene (reference sequence). The V end lost 5 bases, the J end lost 4 bases, and 9 bases lay between the germline ends.

This chain joins TRBV10-3 and TRBJ2-7; 9 nucleotides line up with TRBD1. J was trimmed by 4 bases and V by 5 bases; bases with no gene match: 6. In germline, CDR1 is ENHRY, CDR2 SYGVKD. CDR3 length equals 14 residues. The CDR3 sequence is CAISSGTGFYEQYF. CDR3 DNA: TGTGCCATCAGTTCAGGGACAGGGTTTTACGAGCAGTACTTC.

The chain couples TRBV4-3 to TRBJ1-2; 9 positions agree with TRBD1. This CDR3 is built from 15 residues. The junction had 7 bases not matched to a gene; V was cut back by 4 bases and J by 4 bases. The V gene's germline CDR1 is LGHNA and CDR2 YSLEER. The CDR3 coding sequence is TGCGCCAGCAGCCCAGACAGGGGGTTTAGCTATGGCTACACCTTC. Its translation: CASSPDRGFSYGYTF.

There are many counts of this clone. The V gene is TRBV7-9, the J gene TRBJ2-1; 7 bases align to TRBD2. After removal of 5 bases from V and 0 bases from J, the junction contained 13 bases not matched to a gene. This CDR3 contains 18 residues. Germline CDR1 reads SEHNR; CDR2 reads FQNEAQ (reference sequence). CDR3 in amino acids: CASSPRISGGLSYNEQFF. In DNA, the CDR3 is TGTGCCAGCAGCCCCCGGATATCGGGAGGCCTCTCCTACAATGAGCAGTTCTTC.

This clone was seen only a few times. The V and J genes are TRBV2 and TRBJ1-3, with 7 bases aligning to TRBD1. The CDR3 spans 14 residues. From germline, CDR1 is SNHLY and CDR2 FYNNEI. V lost 6 bases to trimming and J lost 1 base; unmatched junction nucleotides: 3. The DNA for the CDR3 is TGTGCCAGCAGAGCGGACAGGTCTGGAAACACCATATATTTT. It yields the protein CASRADRSGNTIYF. Full variable domain (rest looked up from reference TRBV2 and TRBJ1-3): EPEVTQTPSHQVTQMGQEVILRCVPISNHLYFYWYRQILGQKVEFLVSFYNNEISEKSEIFDDQFSVERPDGSNFTLKIRSTKLEDSAMYFCASRADRSGNTIYFGEGSWLTVV.

This chain links TRBV2 with TRBJ1-1; D perhaps matches TRBD1 (5 bases). V was cut by 8 bases and J by 0 bases, with 16 bases left in between. This CDR3 is built from 15 residues. Germline CDR1 and CDR2: SNHLY and FYNNEI. The CDR3 protein is CASRGEGSMNTEAFF. CDR3 in DNA: TGTGCCAGCCGCGGGGAGGGGTCAATGAACACTGAAGCTTTCTTT.

This chain uses TRBV6-5 with TRBJ2-1; 7 nucleotides match TRBD2. With V trimmed by 4 bases and J by 4 bases, 7 bases remained unmatched. The CDR3 is 15 amino acids. The germline gives CDR1 MNHEY, CDR2 SVGAGI. The CDR3 bases are TGTGCCAGCAGTTTTGATCGCGGGAGTTACAATGAGCAGTTCTTC. Its translation: CASSFDRGSYNEQFF.

This clone was recorded a few times. The rearrangement joins TRBV5-8 to TRBJ2-5; tentative D call: TRBD1 (5 bases). The CDR3 covers 14 residues. Germline CDR1 is SGHTS and CDR2 is YDEGEE. V was cut by 0 bases and J by 7 bases, with 13 bases left in between. CDR3 nucleotides: TGTGCCAGCAGCTTGGACAGGAGTTTAGGGACCCAGTACTTC. Translating it yields CASSLDRSLGTQYF. The complete variable domain, with remaining parts taken from reference TRBV5-8 and TRBJ2-5, reads EAGVTQSPTHLIKTRGQQATLRCSPISGHTSVYWYQQALGLGLQFLLWYDEGEERNRGNFPPRFSGRQFPNYSSELNVNALELEDSALYLCASSLDRSLGTQYFGPGTRLLVL.